This TCR beta chain was captured in a study of cytomegalovirus exposure and HLA in healthy donors. About this clone: Its antigen is as yet unknown.

The study ran its PCR with 60 Vbeta and 13 Jbeta primers. The repertoire was sequenced with immunoSEQ multiplex PCR; TCRdb's copy has only in-frame clones and lacks some. Among 80,000 to 100,000 clones, approximately 69% were seen once, and the ten largest hold less than 1.5%. This CDR3 comprises 15 residues. Germline lookup yields CDR1 SGDLS and CDR2 YYNGEE. V gave up 0 bases and J gave up 1 base, with 10 bases separating them. Study results and limitations: Cytomegalovirus association was assigned to over 150 TCR beta chains. Among the sequence variants, a highly shared cluster was likely an artifact of sequencing. Within a later analysis, the majority of CMV-associated TCR beta chains appeared HLA-restricted.

Sequenced input: PBMCs. This clonotype originated in a female donor in good health and CMV-seronegative. This chain joins TRBV9 and TRBJ1-1; D possibly corresponds to TRBD1 (5 bases). The CDR3 reads CASSVGNRPNTEAFF. The CDR3 region has the DNA TGTGCCAGCAGCGTAGGTAACAGGCCGAACACTGAAGCTTTCTTT.